This TCR beta chain stems from a study of blood T cells in healthy people across ages. About this clonotype: The antigen remains unidentified.

The CDR3 covers 16 residues. Germline CDR1 SGHRS, CDR2 YFSETQ. Trimming took 0 bases from V and 1 from J, leaving 12 bases between them. Findings and limits, study-wide: Naive CD4+ cell counts and diversity both ran higher in long-lived than in aged donors. TCR beta diversity was tightly associated with the proportion of naive T cells.

The second PCR ran about 6 to 11 cycles with a sample-barcoded 5' primer and J-beta primers. One entry per CDR3 protein results from TCRdb running MiXCR on the 5' RACE reads. This sample has 650,000 to 1,000,000 distinct CDR3 sequences; more than 35% occur once, and the top ten carry around 18%. In terms of origin and age, donors were healthy Caucasian individuals from Russia aged 6 to 90. PBMCs were isolated at a quantity of at least 6.5 million per sample. The source material was blood. The rearrangement links TRBV5-1 to TRBJ2-3, with a possible D match to TRBD2 (6 bases). This TCR was recovered from a man aged 80 or over in good health. The CDR3 protein is CASSLVPGERTDTQYF. Here the CDR3 DNA reads TGCGCCAGCAGCTTGGTCCCGGGAGAGCGCACAGATACGCAGTATTTT.